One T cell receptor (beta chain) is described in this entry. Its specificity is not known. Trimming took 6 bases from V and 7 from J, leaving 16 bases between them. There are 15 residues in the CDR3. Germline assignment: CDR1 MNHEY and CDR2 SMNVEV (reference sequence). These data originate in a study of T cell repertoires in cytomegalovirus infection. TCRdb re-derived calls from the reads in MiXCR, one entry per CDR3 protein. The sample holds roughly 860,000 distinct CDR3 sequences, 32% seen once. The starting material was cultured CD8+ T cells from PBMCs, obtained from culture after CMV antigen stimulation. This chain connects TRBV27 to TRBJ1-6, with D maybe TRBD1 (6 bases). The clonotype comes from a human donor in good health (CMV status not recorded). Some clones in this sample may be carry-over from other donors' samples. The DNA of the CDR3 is TGTGCCAGCAGCCCGTTGACAGGAGTAAATTCACCCCTCCACTTT. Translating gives CASSPLTGVNSPLHF.